The 8 T cell receptor beta chains below were found in one sample sequenced in a study of identifying expanded T cells in peripheral blood. TCRdb's copy holds only in-frame clones and misses some; the assay was immunoSEQ multiplex PCR. The sample has around 82,000 clones; about 83% are singletons. The source material was blood. The receptors stem from a person aged 18 to 69 in good health.

The V gene is TRBV19, the J gene TRBJ2-7; 9 positions match TRBD2. V lost 6 bases, J lost 0 bases, and 9 bases stayed unmatched. The germline gives CDR1 LNHDA, CDR2 SQIVND (reference sequence). This CDR3 has 16 residues. The DNA of the CDR3 is TGTGCCAGTAGCCGTACTAGCGGGTCGGCCTCCTACGAGCAGTACTTC. It specifies CASSRTSGSASYEQYF. Variable domain in full (rest from reference TRBV19 and TRBJ2-7): DGGITQSPKYLFRKEGQNVTLSCEQNLNHDAMYWYRQDPGQGLRLIYYSQIVNDFQKGDIAEGYSVSREKKESFPLTVTSAQKNPTAFYLCASSRTSGSASYEQYFGPGTRLTVT.

The chain joins TRBV7-2 to TRBJ1-5; D possibly corresponds to TRBD1 (5 bases). The V gene's germline CDR1 is SGHTA and CDR2 FQGNSA. This CDR3 region has 16 residues. V lost 1 base, J lost 5 bases, and 15 bases lay in between. CDR3 region: CASSLVSREGHQPQHF. The CDR3 DNA reads TGTGCCAGCAGCTTAGTATCCAGGGAGGGCCATCAGCCCCAGCATTTT.

This chain connects TRBV9 to TRBJ2-7; 12 nucleotides line up with TRBD2. V shed 4 bases and J 1 base; nucleotides not matched to a gene: 3. The CDR3 contains 15 residues. Germline V lookup: CDR1 SGDLS, CDR2 YYNGEE. Here the CDR3 DNA reads TGTGCCAGCAGCTCCGGACTAGCGGGGTCCTACGAGCAGTACTTC. This codes for CASSSGLAGSYEQYF.

In DNA form, the CDR3 reads TGTGCCAGCAGTTTTTCCCGGACAGGGGGCCTTGAAGCTTTCTTT. It specifies CASSFSRTGGLEAFF. The chain has TRBV28 and TRBJ1-1; TRBD1 matches 11 bases. This CDR3 is 15 amino acids long. The germline gives CDR1 MDHEN, CDR2 SYDVKM. With 3 bases clipped from V and 7 bases from J, the junction kept 7 bases outside the gene matches.

As DNA, the CDR3 is TGTGCCAGCAGTTATCGGGGCTCCTACGAGCAGTACTTC. This gives the protein CASSYRGSYEQYF. The chain has TRBV27 and TRBJ2-7; D is perhaps TRBD2 (5 bases). With 4 bases removed from V and 0 bases from J, the gap between germline ends came to 7 bases. CDR3 length equals 13 residues. Germline CDR1 MNHEY, CDR2 SMNVEV (reference sequence).

The chain joins TRBV15 to TRBJ2-3; 11 bases align to TRBD2. V was clipped by 1 base and J by 4 bases; unmatched bases: 4. Germline V gene lookup returns CDR1 LNHNV and CDR2 YYDKDF (reference sequence). CDR3 length equals 16 residues. The CDR3 loop reads CATSRAVAGGADTQYF. The CDR3 coding sequence is TGTGCCACCAGCAGAGCGGTAGCGGGAGGGGCAGATACGCAGTATTTT.

This clone was seen only once. The CDR3 protein is CASRIREGGYNEQFF. CDR3 bases: TGCGCCAGCAGAATCCGGGAGGGGGGCTACAATGAGCAGTTCTTC. The chain combines TRBV4-1 with TRBJ2-1; 8 bases are a match to TRBD2. V lost 6 bases, J lost 3 bases, and 7 bases stayed unmatched. Germline V gene sequence: CDR1 MGHRA, CDR2 YSYEKL. The CDR3 contains 15 residues.

This clone appeared once. The CDR3 coding sequence is TGTGCCTGGAGCGCGACAGGGGGCGGGTACGAGCAGTACTTC. Its translation is CAWSATGGGYEQYF. The chain employs TRBV30 and TRBJ2-7; TRBD1 agrees at 10 bases. This CDR3 is built from 14 residues. V shed 3 bases, J shed 4 bases, and the junction held 6 bases outside the gene matches. CDR1 is GTSNPN, CDR2 SVGIG, per germline (reference sequence).